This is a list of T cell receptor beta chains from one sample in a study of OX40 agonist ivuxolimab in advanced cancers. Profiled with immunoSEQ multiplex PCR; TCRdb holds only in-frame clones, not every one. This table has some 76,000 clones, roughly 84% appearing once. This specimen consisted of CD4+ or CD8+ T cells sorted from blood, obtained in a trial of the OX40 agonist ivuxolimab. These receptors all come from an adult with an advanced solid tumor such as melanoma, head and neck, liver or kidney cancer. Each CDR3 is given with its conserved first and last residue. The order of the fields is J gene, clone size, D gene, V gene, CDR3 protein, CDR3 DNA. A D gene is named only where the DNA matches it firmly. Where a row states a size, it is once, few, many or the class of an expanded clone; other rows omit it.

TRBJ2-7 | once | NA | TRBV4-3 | CASGRTVSSYEQYF | TGCGCCAGCGGAAGGACTGTGAGCTCCTACGAGCAGTACTTC
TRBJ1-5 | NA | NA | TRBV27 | CASSPYSNQPQHF | TGTGCCAGCAGTCCGTATAGCAATCAGCCCCAGCATTTT
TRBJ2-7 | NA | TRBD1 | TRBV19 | CASSPRTGLISYEQYF | TGTGCCAGTAGTCCCCGGACAGGGCTAATTTCCTACGAGCAGTACTTC
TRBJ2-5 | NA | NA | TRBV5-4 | CASSLDSKETQYF | TGTGCCAGCAGCTTGGATAGTAAGGAGACCCAGTACTTC
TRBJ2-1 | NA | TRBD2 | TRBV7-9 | CASSLLAGAYNEQFF | TGTGCCAGCAGCCTACTAGCGGGGGCCTACAATGAGCAGTTCTTC
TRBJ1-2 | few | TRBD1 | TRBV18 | CASSPGQNPPYGYTF | TGTGCCAGCTCACCGGGACAGAATCCTCCTTATGGCTACACCTTC
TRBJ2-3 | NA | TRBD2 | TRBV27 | CASSPHPLAVHTDTQYF | TGTGCCAGCAGTCCCCACCCGCTAGCGGTTCACACAGATACGCAGTATTTT
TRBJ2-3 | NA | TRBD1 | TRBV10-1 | CASRGRGTGRTDTQYF | TGCGCCAGCAGGGGGCGTGGGACAGGGCGGACAGATACGCAGTATTTT
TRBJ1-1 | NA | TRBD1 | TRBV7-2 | CASSKTGDSYTEAFF | TGTGCCAGCAGCAAGACAGGGGACTCTTACACTGAAGCTTTCTTT
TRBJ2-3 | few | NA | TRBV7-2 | CASSLSGAGADTQYF | TGTGCCAGCAGCCTATCGGGGGCAGGGGCAGATACGCAGTATTTT
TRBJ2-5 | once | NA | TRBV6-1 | CASSLAGRDQETQYF | TGTGCCAGCAGCCTCGCCGGTCGCGACCAAGAGACCCAGTACTTC
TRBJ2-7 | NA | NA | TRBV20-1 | CSAPVDREQYF | TGCAGTGCCCCCGTCGACCGCGAGCAGTACTTC
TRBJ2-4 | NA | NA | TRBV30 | CAWDRGLEVNIQYF | TGTGCCTGGGACAGGGGACTAGAAGTAAACATTCAGTACTTC
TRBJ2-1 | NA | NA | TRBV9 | CASSVGGAAYNEQFF | TGTGCCAGCAGCGTCGGCGGGGCGGCCTACAATGAGCAGTTCTTC
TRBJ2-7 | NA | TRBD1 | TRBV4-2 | CASSQDTRGRFEQYF | TGTGCCAGCAGCCAAGATACCAGGGGGCGCTTTGAGCAGTACTTC
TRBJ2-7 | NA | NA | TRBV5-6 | CASSSPLIYEQYF | TGTGCCAGCAGCTCTCCTCTAATCTACGAGCAGTACTTC